These 6 T cell receptor beta chains came from one sample sequenced in a study of T cells in Graves' hyperthyroidism and ophthalmopathy (dated by TCRdb to between 2018 and 2021). The receptor library was made with multiplex PCR. The instrument was an Illumina HiSeq 2000. The TCR beta CDR3 regions were amplified from the RNA transcripts. A first-round RT-PCR of the TCR CDR3 used the HTBI primer set with the Qiagen OneStep RT-PCR kit. TCRdb passed the public sequencing reads through fastp at Q25 and MiXCR, retaining productive beta sequences. Each CDR3 protein gets just one entry, which takes the most common genes and DNA from the rows behind it. A total of about 280,000 distinct CDR3 sequences appear in this sample, less than 30% of them only once. The ten largest make up more than 25% of the sample. The sequenced material came from blood. The receptors were sampled from a middle-aged man with Graves' hyperthyroidism that later progressed to Graves' ophthalmopathy.

This clonotype was counted at least ten times. The rearrangement links TRBV29-1 to TRBJ1-1; perhaps TRBD1 as D (5 bases). Germline loops: CDR1 SQVTM, CDR2 ANQGSEA. This CDR3 region has 15 residues. Trimming took off 7 bases at V and 2 bases at J, with 20 bases between the two ends. The DNA of the CDR3 is TGCAGCGCCACCGCCCCAGGGCAGGACAACACTGAAGCTTTCTTT. It codes for CSATAPGQDNTEAFF. The full variable domain, in which reference TRBV29-1 and TRBJ1-1 provide the parts outside the CDR3, is SAVISQKPSRDICQRGTSLTIQCQVDSQVTMMFWYRQQPGQSLTLIATANQGSEATYESGFVIDKFPISRPNLTFSTLTVSNMSPEDSSIYLCSATAPGQDNTEAFFGQGTRLTVV.

This clonotype was counted ten times or more. The rearrangement links TRBV6-1 to TRBJ1-2; maybe TRBD1 (6 bases). V was pared by 4 bases and J by 6 bases, with 12 bases between. The CDR3 covers 13 residues. Looked up from germline, CDR1 is MNHNS and CDR2 is SASEGT. CDR3 sequence reads: CASSALQGNGYTF. CDR3 DNA sequence: TGTGCCAGCAGTGCGCTACAGGGAAATGGCTACACCTTC.

This clonotype came up many times. V is TRBV6-2 or TRBV6-3 and J is TRBJ1-1; D is possibly TRBD1 (6 bases). CDR3 length: 12 residues. Trimming shortened V by 5 bases and J by 10 bases, and 14 bases separated the two germline ends. Germline CDR1 MNHEY, CDR2 SVGEGT. CDR3 sequence: CASSKNQGIAFF. CDR3 in DNA: TGTGCCAGCAGTAAGAACCAGGGGATAGCTTTCTTT.

This clonotype was picked up many times. The rearrangement joins TRBV2 to TRBJ1-2; 7 positions match TRBD1. J lost 6 bases, V lost 6 bases, and 4 bases had no gene match. The CDR3 spans 12 residues. The germline CDR1 and CDR2 sequences are SNHLY and FYNNEI. The CDR3 DNA sequence: TGTGCCAGCAGGACAACAGGGGATGGCTACACCTTC. This codes for CASRTTGDGYTF.

In this sample, this clonotype turned up a few times. The V call is TRBV28, the J call TRBJ1-2; weak D call: TRBD1 (5 bases). The V and J ends lost 4 bases and 6 bases respectively, with 15 bases between them. Germline lookup yields CDR1 MDHEN and CDR2 SYDVKM. The CDR3 sequence is 14 residues long. This CDR3 reads CASSWGNRQHGYTF. The CDR3 nucleotides are TGTGCCAGCAGTTGGGGGAACCGACAACATGGCTACACCTTC.

This clonotype has ten or more counts. V usage is TRBV11-2 and J usage is TRBJ2-5, with D maybe TRBD1 (6 bases). Germline V lookup: CDR1 SGHAT, CDR2 FQNNGV. The CDR3 has 13 residues. V lost 7 bases and J lost 5, with 14 bases in between. The CDR3 protein is CASTLTGLETQYF. The CDR3 DNA reads as TGTGCCAGCACCCTTACAGGGTTGGAGACCCAGTACTTC.